The 16 T cell receptor beta chains listed next were all sequenced from one sample in a study of neurological immune-mediated disorders. TCRdb used MiXCR to reprocess the 5' RACE reads, holding one entry per CDR3 protein. The sample lists tens of thousands of distinct CDR3 sequences; about 25% were seen once. Sequenced input: PBMCs. These receptors were taken from a woman aged 70-85 years in good health.

This clonotype was seen repeatedly, ten times or more. V gene TRBV6-5 combines with J gene TRBJ2-5; tentatively, D is TRBD1 (6 bases). V lost 5 bases and J lost 1, with 17 bases in between. Germline V gene data show CDR1 as MNHEY and CDR2 as SVGAGI. The CDR3 spans 16 residues. The CDR3 nucleotides are TGTGCCAGCAGTGGCCAGAGGGGGACCATCCAAGAGACCCAGTACTTC. Translation: CASSGQRGTIQETQYF.

This chain uses TRBV6-1 with TRBJ2-1, with D unresolved. V shed 5 bases and J shed 5 bases, with 16 bases lying between them. This CDR3 comprises 15 residues. Germline loops: CDR1 MNHNS, CDR2 SASEGT. For the CDR3, the DNA is TGTGCCAGCAGTCCTCATAGGGCTCCCCACAATGAGCAGTTCTTC. Its translation is CASSPHRAPHNEQFF.

This clonotype was detected ten times or more. The V gene is TRBV9, the J gene TRBJ2-1; D call uncertain. The CDR3 has 14 residues. V lost 0 bases and J lost 1, with 5 bases in between. From germline, CDR1 is SGDLS and CDR2 YYNGEE. The CDR3 coding sequence is TGTGCCAGCAGCGTAGCTACGTCCTACAATGAGCAGTTCTTC. This gives the protein CASSVATSYNEQFF.

As for this clonotype: At one end the junction does not follow the germline gene, possibly because of a read error. CDR3 sequence (DNA): TGCAGTGCCACCCGGGGAGCGGGAGTAGCCTACGAGCAGTGCTTC. It yields the protein CSATRGAGVAYEQCF. The V and J genes are TRBV20-1 and TRBJ2-7, with TRBD2 identical over 8 bases. Germline CDR1 is DFQATT and CDR2 is SNEGSKA (reference sequence). CDR3 length: 15 amino acids.

With respect to this clonotype: This may stem from a read error, because a much larger clone lies one nucleotide away. V usage is TRBV18 and J usage is TRBJ2-1, with D perhaps matching TRBD1 (6 bases). Germline V gives CDR1 KGHSH, CDR2 LQKENI. V dropped 3 bases and J dropped 7 bases, with 19 bases sitting between them. CDR3 length equals 16 residues. The CDR3 DNA reads TGTGCCAGCTCACCTTCACCGAACAGGGACATGAATGAGCAGTTCTTC. Translated, it gives CASSPSPNRDMNEQFF.

The chain links TRBV19 to TRBJ1-2, with D possibly matching TRBD1 (5 bases). The CDR3 runs 18 residues. Germline V lookup: CDR1 LNHDA, CDR2 SQIVND (reference sequence). The V gene lost 4 bases and the J gene lost 8 bases, with 29 bases spanning the gap. The DNA for the CDR3 is TGTGCCAGTAGTACACGATCGATGTTAAAGGGGCGTTTCTACGGCTACACCTTC. The encoded protein is CASSTRSMLKGRFYGYTF.

This clonotype was observed at least ten times. The gene calls are TRBV28 and TRBJ2-5, with D possibly matching TRBD1 (6 bases). The CDR3 spans 15 residues. CDR1 is MDHEN, CDR2 SYDVKM, per germline. Trimming removed 7 bases at V and 9 bases at J, with 24 bases between. In nucleotides, the CDR3 is TGTGCCAGCACCCCCCTGGGGGCAGGGTCAATGGCCCAGTACTTC. This gives the protein CASTPLGAGSMAQYF.

This clonotype came up many times. The rearrangement joins TRBV7-2 to TRBJ1-5; D may be TRBD1 (6 bases). Germline V gives CDR1 SGHTA, CDR2 FQGNSA. Trimming left V 1 base short and J 7 bases short, with 14 bases between. CDR3 size: 15 residues. CDR3 protein: CASSLVGALGQPQHF. CDR3 sequence (DNA): TGTGCCAGCAGCTTAGTGGGGGCGCTGGGGCAGCCCCAGCATTTT. Variable domain in full (rest from reference TRBV7-2 and TRBJ1-5): GAGVSQSPSNKVTEKGKDVELRCDPISGHTALYWYRQSLGQGLEFLIYFQGNSAPDKSGLPSDRFSAERTGGSVSTLTIQRTQQEDSAVYLCASSLVGALGQPQHFGDGTRLSIL.

This clonotype was seen only once. The rearrangement joins TRBV27 to TRBJ2-3; 13 bases align to TRBD2. The CDR3 contains 17 residues. Germline V gene sequence: CDR1 MNHEY, CDR2 SMNVEV (reference sequence). With 3 bases clipped from V and 3 bases from J, the junction kept 6 bases outside the gene matches. The CDR3 DNA reads TGTGCCAGCAGTTTTTACGGGACTAGCGGGAATACAGATACGCAGTATTTT. Encoded protein: CASSFYGTSGNTDTQYF.

This clonotype was detected ten times or more. The J gene is TRBJ1-1, the V gene TRBV20-1; 7 positions agree with TRBD1. The CDR3 totals 14 residues. Looked up from germline, CDR1 is DFQATT and CDR2 is SNEGSKA (reference sequence). The junction had 7 bases not matched to a gene; V was cut back by 2 bases and J by 4 bases. The CDR3 nucleotides read TGCAGTGCTAGAAGACAGGGCGTGGGCACTGAAGCTTTCTTT. Translated: CSARRQGVGTEAFF.

This clonotype has only a few counts. The chain combines TRBV29-1 with TRBJ1-1, with 7 positions matching TRBD1. Germline-derived CDR1 and CDR2 are SQVTM and ANQGSEA. The CDR3 totals 12 residues. V lost 6 bases, J lost 7 bases, and 8 bases stayed unmatched. The DNA for the CDR3 is TGCAGCGTCGCTAGACAGGGCGGTGAAGCTTTCTTT. Amino acids: CSVARQGGEAFF.

This chain links TRBV6-2 or TRBV6-3 with TRBJ1-4; D is uncertain. Germline loops: CDR1 MNHEY, CDR2 SVGEGT. This CDR3 region has 15 residues. The ends were cut back, 10 bases at V and 2 bases at J, with 17 bases in the middle. The CDR3 here is CATRKIGTTNEKLFF. As DNA, the CDR3 is TGTGCCACCCGGAAAATCGGTACGACTAATGAAAAACTGTTTTTT.

This clonotype has at least ten counts. The chain links TRBV5-1 to TRBJ1-2; TRBD1 might be the D (5 bases). The V and J ends lost 3 bases and 6 bases respectively, with 18 bases between them. The germline CDR1 and CDR2 sequences are SGHRS and YFSETQ. CDR3 length: 15 amino acids. The CDR3 DNA reads as TGCGCCAGCAGCTCGGCAGAGCAGGGTTATGATGGCTACACCTTC. This sequence encodes CASSSAEQGYDGYTF.

This clonotype was seen repeatedly, ten times or more. V and J are TRBV9 and TRBJ1-4, with 8 bases fitting TRBD1. Germline lookup yields CDR1 SGDLS and CDR2 YYNGEE. The CDR3 has 15 amino acids. The junction had 12 bases not matched to a gene; V was cut back by 3 bases and J by 11 bases. The CDR3 loop is CASSGGGQGISKLFF. CDR3 bases: TGTGCCAGCAGCGGCGGAGGACAGGGAATCTCGAAACTGTTTTTT. Full variable domain (missing parts from reference TRBV9 and TRBJ1-4): DSGVTQTPKHLITATGQRVTLRCSPRSGDLSVYWYQQSLDQGLQFLIQYYNGEERAKGNILERFSAQQFPDLHSELNLSSLELGDSALYFCASSGGGQGISKLFFGSGTQLSVL.

In the case of this clonotype: This may stem from a read error, because a much larger clone lies one nucleotide away. This rearrangement joins TRBV29-1 to TRBJ1-6, with D possibly matching TRBD1 (6 bases). There are 15 residues in the CDR3. V dropped 4 bases and J dropped 7 bases, with 17 bases sitting between them. CDR1 and CDR2 (germline): SQVTM, ANQGSEA. CDR3 amino acids: CSVGRGNIQNSPLHF. DNA for the CDR3: TGCAGCGTTGGGAGGGGGAACATACAAAATTCACCCCTCCACTTT. The full variable domain, in which reference TRBV29-1 and TRBJ1-6 provide the parts outside the CDR3, is SAVISQKPSRDICQRGTSLTIQCQVDSQVTMMFWYRQQPGQSLTLIATANQGSEATYESGFVIDKFPISRPNLTFSTLTVSNMSPEDSSIYLCSVGRGNIQNSPLHFGNGTRLTVT.

This clonotype was seen repeatedly, ten times or more. The chain joins TRBV13 to TRBJ2-2; 7 bases line up with TRBD1. Germline values: CDR1 PRHDT, CDR2 FYEKMQ (reference sequence). V gave up 4 bases and J gave up 8 bases; unmatched junction bases: 10. This CDR3 is built from 15 residues. The CDR3 nucleotides read TGTGCCAGCAGCTCGGAGAGGGGGCTTAGAGGGGAGCTGTTTTTT. Translating gives CASSSERGLRGELFF.